A selection of T cell receptor beta chains follows, all from one sample in a study of T cell repertoires in aging, cancer and after chemotherapy. TCRdb re-analysed the multiplex PCR reads in MiXCR, keeping a single row per CDR3 protein. There are 7,000 to 10,000 distinct CDR3 sequences in the sample; about 41% occur only once, and 10% to 15% lies in the top ten. Sequencing was performed on blood. All receptors derive from a human donor with a solid tumor. CDR3s include the opening cysteine and the closing phenylalanine or tryptophan. Fields, in order: J gene, D gene, clone size, V gene, CDR3 protein, CDR3 DNA. D genes are given only for firm matches. Rows may omit the clone size; those that give it use once, few, many or a size class.

TRBJ1-2 . few TRBV13 CASSIGGGLHYGYTF TGTGCCAGCAGTATCGGGGGGGGGCTTCACTATGGCTACACCTTC
TRBJ2-7 TRBD2 medium-sized TRBV29-1 CSVRGSGGTYEQYF TGCAGCGTGCGCGGTAGCGGGGGGACCTACGAGCAGTACTTC
TRBJ1-6 TRBD1 . TRBV20-1 CSASESTGGHNSPLHF TGCAGTGCTAGTGAGTCTACAGGGGGCCATAATTCACCCCTCCACTTT
TRBJ2-6 TRBD2 . TRBV6-4 CASSATSSSGANVLTF TGTGCCAGCAGTGCGACTAGCAGCTCTGGGGCCAACGTCCTGACTTTC
TRBJ2-7 . . TRBV6-5 CASSYGVIYEQYF TGTGCCAGCAGTTATGGGGTTATCTACGAGCAGTACTTC
TRBJ2-5 . once TRBV11-3 CASRSRLDPGETQYF TGTGCCAGCAGATCCCGACTGGACCCCGGGGAGACCCAGTACTTC
TRBJ1-4 TRBD1 few TRBV6-5 CASSDPGTGKEKLFF TGTGCCAGCAGCGACCCCGGGACAGGGAAGGAAAAACTGTTTTTT
TRBJ1-1 . . TRBV11-3 CASSLIRGRNTEAFF TGTGCCAGCAGCTTGATTAGGGGGAGGAACACTGAAGCTTTCTTT
TRBJ2-7 . few TRBV12-3/TRBV12-4 CASSSRTGRRTYEQYF TGTGCCAGCAGCTCGAGAACAGGGAGGAGAACCTACGAGCAGTACTTC
TRBJ1-2 . . TRBV19 CASSILYAEREHTF TGTGCCAGTAGTATACTATACGCGGAGAGGGAACACACCTTC
TRBJ2-1 . few TRBV6-5 CASRLAIYNEQFF TGTGCCAGCAGGCTAGCTATCTACAATGAGCAGTTCTTC
TRBJ2-7 . . TRBV5-4 CASSLDGTGEQYF TGTGCCAGCAGCTTGGACGGGACGGGGGAGCAGTACTTC
TRBJ1-5 . . TRBV19 CASSILLGPNLPSNQPQHF TGTGCCAGTAGTATCCTCCTGGGACCGAATTTACCTAGCAATCAGCCCCAGCATTTT
TRBJ2-1 TRBD2 few TRBV6-5 CASRNLGLAGVKQFF TGTGCCAGCAGGAACCTGGGGCTAGCGGGAGTAAAGCAGTTCTTC
TRBJ2-7 . . TRBV6-1 CASKNLGREQYF TGTGCCAGCAAGAACCTGGGTCGCGAGCAGTACTTC
TRBJ2-1 . . TRBV19 CSTYEGNEQFF TGTTCAACCTACGAGGGCAATGAGCAGTTCTTC
TRBJ2-2 . medium-sized TRBV12-3/TRBV12-4 CASSSSTAVNTGELFF TGTGCCAGCAGTTCCTCGACGGCAGTGAACACCGGGGAGCTGTTTTTT
TRBJ2-7 . few TRBV11-3 CASSGPRGPPYEQYF TGTGCCAGCAGCGGCCCCCGTGGCCCCCCCTACGAGCAGTACTTC
TRBJ1-2 . few TRBV6-5 CASSYKGGANGFNYGYTF TGTGCCAGCAGTTACAAGGGGGGGGCGAACGGCTTTAACTATGGCTACACCTTC
TRBJ2-7 TRBD1 . TRBV7-4 CASSLGGTGTYEQYF TGTGCCAGCAGCTTAGGAGGGACAGGGACCTACGAGCAGTACTTC
TRBJ1-2 . . TRBV6-5 CASTLDEYSKYGYTF TGTGCCAGCACCCTAGATGAATACAGCAAATATGGCTACACCTTC
TRBJ2-7 TRBD2 . TRBV6-2/TRBV6-3 CASRSGTSGRVEQYF TGTGCCAGCAGATCCGGGACTAGCGGGAGGGTAGAGCAGTACTTC
TRBJ2-2 . large TRBV29-1 CSVDRDTGELFF TGCAGCGTTGACAGGGACACCGGGGAGCTGTTTTTT
TRBJ2-1 . medium-sized TRBV29-1 CSVIRERSYNEQFF TGCAGCGTTATAAGGGAGCGCTCCTACAATGAGCAGTTCTTC
TRBJ2-6 TRBD1 . TRBV30 CAFSQGVHLSGANVLTF TGTGCCTTTTCCCAGGGGGTCCACCTCTCTGGGGCCAACGTCCTGACTTTC
TRBJ1-6 . few TRBV11-3 CASSLWASPLHF TGTGCCAGCAGCTTATGGGCCTCACCCCTCCACTTT